One T cell receptor (beta chain) is described in this entry. No antigen is known for it. Assay used: immunoSEQ multiplex PCR; TCRdb lists only in-frame clones, some missing. The table shows roughly 460,000 clones, with roughly nine tenths occurring only once. These data originate in a study of Ad26.COV2.S vaccination and SARS-CoV-2 variants. Study information: Donor was in the COV1001 Ad26.COV2.S trial arm. Intramuscularly, Ad26.COV2.S was given either once or twice, 56 days apart.

Treatment defined: about 20 received Ad26.COV2.S at low or high dose, single or two shots; about five received placebo; per-sample allocation not given. At day 63 after the first vaccine or placebo injection, samples were drawn. Study-level points and caveats: Measurement of non-spike TCR breadth gave similar results in vaccine and placebo recipients.

Per germline, CDR1 LNHNV and CDR2 YYDKDF (reference sequence). This CDR3 has 14 amino acids. V dropped 0 bases and J dropped 6 bases, with 9 bases sitting between them. This chain uses TRBV15 with TRBJ2-1; a possible D gene is TRBD2 (5 bases). This TCR came from a person between 18 and 65 years old who received the Ad26.COV2.S COVID-19 vaccine or a placebo. The sample consisted of peripheral blood, taken in a trial of Ad26.COV2.S vaccine versus placebo. As DNA, the CDR3 is TGTGCCACCAGCAGAGATTTGACTACCAATGAGCAGTTCTTC. This codes for CATSRDLTTNEQFF. Full variable domain (remainder filled in from reference TRBV15 and TRBJ2-1): DAMVIQNPRYQVTQFGKPVTLSCSQTLNHNVMYWYQQKSSQAPKLLFHYYDKDFNNEADTPDNFQSRRPNTSFCFLDIRSPGLGDTAMYLCATSRDLTTNEQFFGPGTRLTVL.